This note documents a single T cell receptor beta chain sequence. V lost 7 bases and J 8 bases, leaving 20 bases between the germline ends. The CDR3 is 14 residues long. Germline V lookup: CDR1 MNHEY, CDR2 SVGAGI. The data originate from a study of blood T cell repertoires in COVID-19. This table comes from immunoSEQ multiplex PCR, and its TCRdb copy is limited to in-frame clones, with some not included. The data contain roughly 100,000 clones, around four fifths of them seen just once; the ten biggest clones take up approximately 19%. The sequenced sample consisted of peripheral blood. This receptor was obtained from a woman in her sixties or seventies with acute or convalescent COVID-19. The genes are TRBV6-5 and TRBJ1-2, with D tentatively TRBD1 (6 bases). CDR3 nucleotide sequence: TGTGCCAGCACAGGACAGCAAGGTATTGGAGGCTACACCTTC. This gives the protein CASTGQQGIGGYTF.